This T cell receptor beta chain comes out of a study of T-cell reconstitution after alpha-beta-depleted transplantation in children. Study outcomes and limitations: The authors attributed T-cell counts and diversity one year after transplant mostly to newly produced T cells. About two months after transplant, alpha-beta T cells reportedly came from several hundred expanded graft clones. Some patients owed their high day-60 TCRbeta diversity to surviving recipient T cells and thymic progenitors.

Preparation of the TCRbeta library was carried out with unique molecular identifiers. TCRdb re-called the PCR reads with MiXCR, one entry per CDR3 protein. Here the sample spans just under 150,000 distinct CDR3 sequences, 8% to 10% being singletons. This CDR3 comprises 16 residues. The V gene end was trimmed by 2 bases and the J gene end by 0 bases; junction bases not matched to a gene: 7. Per the germline V gene, CDR1 is MNHEY and CDR2 is SVGEGT. This clonotype was detected only a few times. What it recognizes is unknown. The V call is TRBV6-2 or TRBV6-3, the J call TRBJ2-7; 7 nucleotides align to TRBD2. The TCR comes from a female patient under 10 years old who had a stem cell transplant for congenital amegakaryocytic thrombocytopenia, so the T cells may come from the graft donor. Material: PBMCs, mostly from graft donor cells, obtained 180 days after TCRalphabeta/CD19-depleted stem cell transplant. In DNA, the CDR3 is TGTGCCAGCAGTTACAATCCTAGCGGTAGCTCCTACGAGCAGTACTTC. It yields the protein CASSYNPSGSSYEQYF.